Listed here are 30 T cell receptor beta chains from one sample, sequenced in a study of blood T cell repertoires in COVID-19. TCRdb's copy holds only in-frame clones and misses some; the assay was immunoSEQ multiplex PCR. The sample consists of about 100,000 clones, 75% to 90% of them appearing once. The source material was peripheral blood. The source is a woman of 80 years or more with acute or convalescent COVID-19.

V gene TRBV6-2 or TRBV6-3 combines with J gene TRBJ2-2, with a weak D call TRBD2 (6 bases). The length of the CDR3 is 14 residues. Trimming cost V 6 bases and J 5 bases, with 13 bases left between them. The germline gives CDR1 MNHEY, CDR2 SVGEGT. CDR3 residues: CASSRRAGTGELFF. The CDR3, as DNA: TGTGCCAGCAGCCGACGGGCGGGGACCGGGGAGCTGTTTTTT.

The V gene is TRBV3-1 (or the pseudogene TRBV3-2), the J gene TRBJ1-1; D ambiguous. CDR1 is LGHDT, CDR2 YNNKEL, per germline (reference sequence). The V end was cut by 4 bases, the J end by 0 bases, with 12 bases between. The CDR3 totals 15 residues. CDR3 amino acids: CASSPTVTVNTEAFF. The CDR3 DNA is TGTGCCAGCAGCCCAACGGTAACAGTGAACACTGAAGCTTTCTTT.

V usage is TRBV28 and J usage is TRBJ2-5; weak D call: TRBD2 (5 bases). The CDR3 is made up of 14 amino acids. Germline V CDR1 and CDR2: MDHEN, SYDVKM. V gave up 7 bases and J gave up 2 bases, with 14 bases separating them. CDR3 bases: TGTGCCAGCATCCCCCGGACTGCACAAGAGACCCAGTACTTC. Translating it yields CASIPRTAQETQYF.

Here the CDR3 DNA reads TGTGCCACCAGTGATTTTGGTGGGGGGGCGCGTGGTTTGGAGACCCAGTACTTC. This gives the protein CATSDFGGGARGLETQYF. The rearrangement joins TRBV24-1 to TRBJ2-5, with D maybe TRBD2 (7 bases). The CDR3 runs 18 residues. Germline assignment: CDR1 KGHDR and CDR2 SFDVKD. V lost 1 base and J 5 bases, leaving 22 bases between the germline ends.

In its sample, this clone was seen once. This chain's CDR3 is CASSRLRDTQYF. The CDR3 DNA reads TGTGCCAGCAGTCGACTGAGGGATACGCAGTATTTT. This chain connects TRBV11-2 to TRBJ2-3; no firm D call. Germline assignment: CDR1 SGHAT and CDR2 FQNNGV. The CDR3 is made up of 12 amino acids. V lost 6 bases, J lost 6 bases, and 10 bases lay in between.

The CDR3 DNA is TGTGCCAGCTCAGCCAACAGGGGGGATACGCAGTATTTT. Protein sequence: CASSANRGDTQYF. The V gene is TRBV18, the J gene TRBJ2-3; 8 bases are a match to TRBD1. This CDR3 has 13 residues. Germline trimming cut 5 bases from V and 6 bases from J; bases unmatched to any gene: 4. Germline V lookup: CDR1 KGHSH, CDR2 LQKENI.

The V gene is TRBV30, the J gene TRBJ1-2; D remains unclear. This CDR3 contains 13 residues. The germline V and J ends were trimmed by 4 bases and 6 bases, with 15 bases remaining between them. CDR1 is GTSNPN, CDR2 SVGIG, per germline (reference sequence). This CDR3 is CAWKPRVSNGYTF. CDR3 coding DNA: TGTGCCTGGAAACCCCGGGTCTCAAATGGCTACACCTTC.

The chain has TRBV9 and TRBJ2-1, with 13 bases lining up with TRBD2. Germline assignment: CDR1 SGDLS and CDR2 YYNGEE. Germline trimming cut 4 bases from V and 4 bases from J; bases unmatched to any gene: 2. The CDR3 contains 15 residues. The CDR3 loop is CASSSTSGGYNEQFF. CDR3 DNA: TGTGCCAGCAGCTCGACTAGCGGGGGGTACAATGAGCAGTTCTTC.

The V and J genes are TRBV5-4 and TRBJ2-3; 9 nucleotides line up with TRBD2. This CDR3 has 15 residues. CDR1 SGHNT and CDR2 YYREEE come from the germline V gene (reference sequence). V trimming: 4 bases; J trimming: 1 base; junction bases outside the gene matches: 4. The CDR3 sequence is CASSRAGGRTDTQYF. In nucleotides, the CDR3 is TGTGCCAGCAGCCGTGCGGGGGGGCGCACAGATACGCAGTATTTT.

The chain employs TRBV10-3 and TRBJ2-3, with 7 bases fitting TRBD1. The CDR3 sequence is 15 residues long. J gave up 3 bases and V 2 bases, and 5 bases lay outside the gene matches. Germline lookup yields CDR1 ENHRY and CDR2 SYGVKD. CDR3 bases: TGTGCCATCAGTGAGAGGGCAGGGGGTACAGATACGCAGTATTTT. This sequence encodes CAISERAGGTDTQYF.

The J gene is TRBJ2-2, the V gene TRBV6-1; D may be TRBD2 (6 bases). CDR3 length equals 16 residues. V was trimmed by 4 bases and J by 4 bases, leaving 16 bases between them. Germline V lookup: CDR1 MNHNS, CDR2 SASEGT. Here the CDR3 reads CASSGGTGRFTGELFF. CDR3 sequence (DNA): TGTGCCAGCAGTGGCGGGACGGGGAGATTCACCGGGGAGCTGTTTTTT.

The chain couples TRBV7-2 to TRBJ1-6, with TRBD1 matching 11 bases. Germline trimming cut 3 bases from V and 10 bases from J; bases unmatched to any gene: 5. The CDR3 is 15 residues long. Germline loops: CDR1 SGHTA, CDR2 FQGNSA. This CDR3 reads CASSLGTGGLSPLHF. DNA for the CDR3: TGTGCCAGCAGCTTGGGGACAGGGGGATTATCACCCCTCCACTTT. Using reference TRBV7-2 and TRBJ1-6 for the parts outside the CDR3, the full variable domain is GAGVSQSPSNKVTEKGKDVELRCDPISGHTALYWYRQSLGQGLEFLIYFQGNSAPDKSGLPSDRFSAERTGGSVSTLTIQRTQQEDSAVYLCASSLGTGGLSPLHFGNGTRLTVT.

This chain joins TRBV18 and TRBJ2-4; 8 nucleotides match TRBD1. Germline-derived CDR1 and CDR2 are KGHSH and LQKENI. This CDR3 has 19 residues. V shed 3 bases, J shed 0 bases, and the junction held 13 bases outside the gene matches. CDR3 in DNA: TGTGCCAGCTCACCTAGACAGGGGAGAGGAGGTGAAGCCAAAAACATTCAGTACTTC. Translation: CASSPRQGRGGEAKNIQYF.

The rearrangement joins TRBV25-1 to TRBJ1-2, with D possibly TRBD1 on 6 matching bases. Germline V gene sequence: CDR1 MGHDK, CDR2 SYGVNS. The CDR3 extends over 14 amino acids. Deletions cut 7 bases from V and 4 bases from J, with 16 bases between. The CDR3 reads CASTRGTQGYGYTF. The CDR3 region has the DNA TGTGCCAGCACCAGGGGTACCCAGGGCTATGGCTACACCTTC.

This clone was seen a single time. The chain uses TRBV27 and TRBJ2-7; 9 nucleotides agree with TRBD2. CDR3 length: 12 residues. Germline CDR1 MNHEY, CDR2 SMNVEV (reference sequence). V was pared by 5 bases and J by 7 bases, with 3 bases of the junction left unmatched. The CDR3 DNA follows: TGTGCCAGCAGTCCCCTAGCGGGGGAGCAGTACTTC. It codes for CASSPLAGEQYF.

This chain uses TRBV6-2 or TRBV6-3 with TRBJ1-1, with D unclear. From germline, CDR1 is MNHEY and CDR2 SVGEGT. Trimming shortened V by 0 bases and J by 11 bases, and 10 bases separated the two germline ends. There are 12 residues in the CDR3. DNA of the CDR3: TGTGCCAGCAGTTACTCGGCGGGGTGGGCTTTCTTT. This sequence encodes CASSYSAGWAFF.

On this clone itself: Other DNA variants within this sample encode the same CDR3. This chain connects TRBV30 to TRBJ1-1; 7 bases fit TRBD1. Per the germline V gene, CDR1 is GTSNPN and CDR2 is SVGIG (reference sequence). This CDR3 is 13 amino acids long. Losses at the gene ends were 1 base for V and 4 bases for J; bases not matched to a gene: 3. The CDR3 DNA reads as TGTGCCTGGAGTGGACAGGGCGGCACTGAAGCTTTCTTT. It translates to CAWSGQGGTEAFF.

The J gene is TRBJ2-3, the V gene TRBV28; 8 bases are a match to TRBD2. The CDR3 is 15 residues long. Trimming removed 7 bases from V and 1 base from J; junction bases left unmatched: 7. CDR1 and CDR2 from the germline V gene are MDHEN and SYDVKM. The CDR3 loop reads CASIPGGARTDTQYF. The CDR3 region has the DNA TGTGCCAGCATCCCGGGGGGGGCCCGCACAGATACGCAGTATTTT.

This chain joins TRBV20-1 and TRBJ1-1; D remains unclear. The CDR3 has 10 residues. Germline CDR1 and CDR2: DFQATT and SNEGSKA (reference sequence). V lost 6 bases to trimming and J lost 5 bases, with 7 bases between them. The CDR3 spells CSAAETEAFF. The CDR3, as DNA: TGCAGTGCCGCTGAGACTGAAGCTTTCTTT.

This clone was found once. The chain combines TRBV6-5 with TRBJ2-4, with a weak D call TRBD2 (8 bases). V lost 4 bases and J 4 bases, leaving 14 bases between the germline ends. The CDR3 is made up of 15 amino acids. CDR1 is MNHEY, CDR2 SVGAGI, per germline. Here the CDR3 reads CASSSRGGQKNIQYF. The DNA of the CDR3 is TGTGCCAGCAGTTCACGGGGGGGACAGAAAAACATTCAGTACTTC.

CDR3 bases: TGCGCCAGCAGTGGACTAGCGGGGTGGACCGGGGAGCTGTTTTTT. Protein sequence: CASSGLAGWTGELFF. The chain uses TRBV10-2 and TRBJ2-2; 11 bases align to TRBD2. J gave up 5 bases and V 4 bases, and 3 bases lay outside the gene matches. CDR3 length: 15 amino acids. Germline lookup yields CDR1 WSHSY and CDR2 SAAADI.

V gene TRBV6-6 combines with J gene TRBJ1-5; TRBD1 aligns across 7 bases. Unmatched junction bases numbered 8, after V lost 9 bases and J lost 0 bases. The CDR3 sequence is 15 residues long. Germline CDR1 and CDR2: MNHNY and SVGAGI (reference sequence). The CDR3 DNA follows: TGTGCCAGTGGATCGGGACAGATTAGCAATCAGCCCCAGCATTTT. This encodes CASGSGQISNQPQHF.

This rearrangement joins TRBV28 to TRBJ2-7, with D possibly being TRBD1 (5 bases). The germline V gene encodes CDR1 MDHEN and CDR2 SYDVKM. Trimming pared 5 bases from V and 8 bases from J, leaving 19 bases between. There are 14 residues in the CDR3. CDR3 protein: CASSTPLDIVKQYF. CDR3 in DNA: TGTGCCAGCAGTACCCCCCTGGACATAGTCAAGCAGTACTTC. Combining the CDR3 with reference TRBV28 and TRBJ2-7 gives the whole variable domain DVKVTQSSRYLVKRTGEKVFLECVQDMDHENMFWYRQDPGLGLRLIYFSYDVKMKEKGDIPEGYSVSREKKERFSLILESASTNQTSMYLCASSTPLDIVKQYFGPGTRLTVT.

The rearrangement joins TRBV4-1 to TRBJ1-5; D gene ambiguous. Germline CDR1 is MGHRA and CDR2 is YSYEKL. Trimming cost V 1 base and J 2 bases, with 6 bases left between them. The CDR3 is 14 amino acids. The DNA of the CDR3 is TGCGCCAGCAGCCAAGGGCTCGGCAATCAGCCCCAGCATTTT. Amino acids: CASSQGLGNQPQHF.

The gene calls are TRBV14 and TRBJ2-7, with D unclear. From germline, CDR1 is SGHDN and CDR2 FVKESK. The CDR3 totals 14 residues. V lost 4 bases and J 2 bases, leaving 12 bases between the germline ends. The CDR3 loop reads CASSPIEYAYEQYF. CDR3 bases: TGTGCCAGCAGCCCTATAGAGTACGCCTACGAGCAGTACTTC.

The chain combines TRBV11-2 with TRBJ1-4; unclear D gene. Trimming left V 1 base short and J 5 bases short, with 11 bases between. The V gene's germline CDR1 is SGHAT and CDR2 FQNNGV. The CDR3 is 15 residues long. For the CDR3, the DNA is TGTGCCAGCAGCTTAGGACTTATCGGAAATGAAAAACTGTTTTTT. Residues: CASSLGLIGNEKLFF.

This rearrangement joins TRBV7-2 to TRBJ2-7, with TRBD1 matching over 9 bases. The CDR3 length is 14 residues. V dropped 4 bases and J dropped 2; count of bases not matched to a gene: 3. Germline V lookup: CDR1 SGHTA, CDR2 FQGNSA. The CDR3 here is CASSWDRAAYEQYF. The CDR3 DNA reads TGTGCCAGCAGCTGGGACAGGGCAGCCTACGAGCAGTACTTC.

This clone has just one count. The CDR3 sequence is CASSLVGQDDYEQYF. The CDR3 DNA follows: TGTGCCAGCAGCTTGGTCGGACAGGATGACTACGAGCAGTACTTC. This chain links TRBV5-6 with TRBJ2-7; the match to TRBD1 covers 7 bases. Germline lookup yields CDR1 SGHDT and CDR2 YYEEEE. V dropped 0 bases and J dropped 3; count of bases not matched to a gene: 6. The length of the CDR3 is 15 residues.

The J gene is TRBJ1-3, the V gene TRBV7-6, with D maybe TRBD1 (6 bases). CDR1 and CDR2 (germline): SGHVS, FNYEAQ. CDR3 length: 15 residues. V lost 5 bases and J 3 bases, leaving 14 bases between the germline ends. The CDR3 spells CASSLFRGGGNTIYF. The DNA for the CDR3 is TGTGCCAGCAGCCTATTCAGGGGCGGTGGAAACACCATATATTTT.

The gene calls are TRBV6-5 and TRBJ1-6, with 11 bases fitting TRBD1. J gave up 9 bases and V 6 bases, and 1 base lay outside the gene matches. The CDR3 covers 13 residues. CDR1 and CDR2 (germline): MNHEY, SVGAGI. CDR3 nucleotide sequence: TGTGCCAGCAGCGGGACAGGGGGTTCACCCCTCCACTTT. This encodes CASSGTGGSPLHF.